This is a list of T cell receptor beta chains from one sample in a study of T-cell memory formation after mild COVID-19. TCRdb used MiXCR to reprocess the 5' RACE reads, holding one entry per CDR3 protein. The repertoire has tens of thousands of distinct CDR3 sequences, around 17% of them found once; the top ten carry about a third. The source material was PBMCs or a T cell subset sorted from them (not recorded which). These TCRs come from an adult woman who had mild COVID-19 (a few samples of this study predate the infection). Cell type and time point are not known. CDR3s include the opening cysteine and the closing phenylalanine or tryptophan. D genes are given only for firm matches. Size is omitted from some rows. Given values are once, few, many or a class for expanded clones.

16 TRBJ2-1 NA TRBV12-3/TRBV12-4 TRBD2 TGTGCCAGCAGTTGGTGGCGGGAGGGTCGGAGGAATGAGCAGTTCTTC CASSWWREGRRNEQFF
13 TRBJ2-7 once TRBV5-1 TRBD1 TGCGCCAGCAGCTTGGAAACAGGGGACGAGCAGTACTTC CASSLETGDEQYF
18 TRBJ2-4 few TRBV7-9 TRBD1 TGTGCCAGCAGCGGACCGGGACAGGGGCCACTAGCCAAAAACATTCAGTACTTC CASSGPGQGPLAKNIQYF
16 TRBJ2-1 few TRBV7-2 NA TGTGCCAGCAGCTTAGCGGAGGTCATAACCTACAATGAGCAGTTCTTC CASSLAEVITYNEQFF
15 TRBJ2-1 few TRBV4-3 TRBD1 TGCGCCAGCAGCCAAGGGACAGGGGATGACAATGAGCAGTTCTTC CASSQGTGDDNEQFF
16 TRBJ1-5 few TRBV28 TRBD1 TGTGCCAGCAGCCAAACGACAGGGCGAGGCAATCAGCCCCAGCATTTT CASSQTTGRGNQPQHF
12 TRBJ2-1 NA TRBV7-2 NA TGTGCCAGCAGCCTAGCGTGGGATGAGCAGTTCTTC CASSLAWDEQFF
15 TRBJ2-7 few TRBV6-2/TRBV6-3 NA TGTGCCAGCAGTTATGACGGGACTTCAGCCTACGAGCAGTACTTC CASSYDGTSAYEQYF
16 TRBJ2-7 NA TRBV12-5 NA TGTGCTAGTGGTTTGAGTGGCCCGTCCACTTCCTACGAGCAGTACTTC CASGLSGPSTSYEQYF
13 TRBJ1-5 NA TRBV4-1 NA TGCGCCAGCAGCCAAGGGGGGGGTCAGCCCCAGCATTTT CASSQGGGQPQHF
11 TRBJ2-1 few TRBV30 NA TGTGCCTGGAGTGGATACAATGAGCAGTTCTTC CAWSGYNEQFF
12 TRBJ2-1 NA TRBV9 TRBD1 TGTGCCAGCAGCGCAGGGGGCCATGAGCAGTTCTTC CASSAGGHEQFF
14 TRBJ2-2 few TRBV29-1 NA TGCAGCGTTGTGACAACGAGGGGCCCCGGGGAGCTGTTTTTT CSVVTTRGPGELFF
12 TRBJ1-5 NA TRBV12-3/TRBV12-4 NA TGTGCCAGCAGTGAGGCCAATCAGCCCCAGCATTTT CASSEANQPQHF
15 TRBJ1-2 NA TRBV7-3 TRBD1 TGTGCCAGCAGCTCCTCGGACAGGGCACTTGGCGGCTACACCTTC CASSSSDRALGGYTF
15 TRBJ2-5 many TRBV7-8 TRBD1 TGTGCCAGCAGCCGGCCAGGACAGGGTCAAGAGACCCAGTACTTC CASSRPGQGQETQYF
11 TRBJ2-5 few TRBV7-9 NA TGTGCCGGCCTCGATCCGGAGACCCAGTACTTC CAGLDPETQYF
13 TRBJ1-1 few TRBV4-2 NA TGTGCCAGCAGCCAAGATCAAGGCACTGAAGCTTTCTTT CASSQDQGTEAFF
14 TRBJ2-7 many TRBV5-5 TRBD1 TGTGCCAGCAGCTCCGGGACAGGGGGCTACGAGCAGTACTTC CASSSGTGGYEQYF
17 TRBJ2-1 few TRBV24-1 TRBD2 TGTGCCACCAGTGATTTCCCTATAGCGGGGGAAGGCAATGAGCAGTTCTTC CATSDFPIAGEGNEQFF
15 TRBJ2-1 many TRBV29-1 NA TGCAGCGTTGAAGATCGTGGGACCCCATACAATGAGCAGTTCTTC CSVEDRGTPYNEQFF
13 TRBJ1-1 few TRBV5-1 TRBD1 TGCGCCAGCAGCGCCGACAGGGATACTGAAGCTTTCTTT CASSADRDTEAFF
19 TRBJ2-1 few TRBV19 TRBD2 TGTGCCAGTAGTACTCCATCCTATTCCGGGACTAGCGGTTACAATGAGCAGTTCTTC CASSTPSYSGTSGYNEQFF
14 TRBJ2-3 few TRBV2 NA TGTGCCAGCAGTGGGGACACCCGGTCAGATACGCAGTATTTT CASSGDTRSDTQYF
12 TRBJ2-5 NA TRBV7-9 NA TGTGCCAGCAGCCATTTTCGGGAGACCCAGTACTTC CASSHFRETQYF
15 TRBJ2-3 NA TRBV18 TRBD2 TGTGCCAGCTCACGGACTAGCGGGGTCACAGATACGCAGTATTTT CASSRTSGVTDTQYF
12 TRBJ2-1 few TRBV20-1 NA TGCAGTGCTAGGCCATCAGATCATGAGCAGTTCTTC CSARPSDHEQFF
15 TRBJ2-1 few TRBV6-1 NA TGTGCCAGCACCCTCGACAGAGACTCCTACAATGAGCAGTTCTTC CASTLDRDSYNEQFF
14 TRBJ2-3 NA TRBV27 NA TGTGCCAGCAGTTTATTCAACGAGCCAGATACGCAGTATTTT CASSLFNEPDTQYF
16 TRBJ2-3 NA TRBV7-8 TRBD2 TGTGCCAGCAGCTTAGAGGCGGGAGGACCGACGGATACGCAGTATTTT CASSLEAGGPTDTQYF
16 TRBJ2-7 few TRBV19 NA TGTGCCAGTAGTATTGGTCAGGCGGGCTTAAACTACGAGCAGTACTTC CASSIGQAGLNYEQYF
16 TRBJ2-5 NA TRBV20-1 NA TGCAGTGCCAGCTCCCGGGACCAGGGGGGGCAAGAGACCCAGTACTTC CSASSRDQGGQETQYF
13 TRBJ2-7 NA TRBV20-1 NA TGCAGTGCCGGGGTCATCGGCTCCTACGAGCAGTACTTC CSAGVIGSYEQYF
14 TRBJ1-5 NA TRBV7-9 NA TGTGCCAGCAGCCTGGATTATAGCAATCAGCCCCAGCATTTT CASSLDYSNQPQHF
15 TRBJ2-1 few TRBV12-3/TRBV12-4 TRBD2 TGTGCCAGCAGTCCCCTGAGCGGGGCCTACAATGAGCAGTTCTTC CASSPLSGAYNEQFF
16 TRBJ1-6 few TRBV9 NA TGTGCCAGCAGCGTAGGGGGCAGCCCGTTTAATTCACCCCTCCACTTT CASSVGGSPFNSPLHF
15 TRBJ2-7 few TRBV24-1 TRBD1 TGTGCCACCAGTGATTCCTTGACAGGGGAATCCGAGCAGTACTTC CATSDSLTGESEQYF
15 TRBJ2-3 few TRBV5-1 TRBD1 TGCGCCAGCAGCTTGGGGCAGGGGGCCGCAGATACGCAGTATTTT CASSLGQGAADTQYF
15 TRBJ1-2 NA TRBV6-5 NA TGTGCCAGCAGTCCCCTCCAGGGTGCAGACTATGGCTACACCTTC CASSPLQGADYGYTF
16 TRBJ2-2 many TRBV4-1 NA TGCGCCAGCAGCCAAGAACGGGGGGCGCTCCCCGGGGAGCTGTTTTTT CASSQERGALPGELFF
12 TRBJ2-7 NA TRBV12-3/TRBV12-4 NA TGTGCCAGCAGTTTGGGGACGGCCGAGCAGTACTTC CASSLGTAEQYF
15 TRBJ1-5 NA TRBV5-6 NA TGTGCCAGCAGCTTGGGGGAGGCTAGCAATCAGCCCCAGCATTTT CASSLGEASNQPQHF
15 TRBJ2-7 few TRBV9 NA TGTGCCAGCAGCGTAGGAGGGGACAACTCCTACGAGCAGTACTTC CASSVGGDNSYEQYF
16 TRBJ2-7 NA TRBV3-1 TRBD2 TGTGCCAGCAGCCCACGGACTAGCGGGAGGTCGACCGAGCAGTACTTC CASSPRTSGRSTEQYF